A selection of T cell receptor beta chains follows, all from one sample in a study of shared clonotypes between healthy human individuals. Libraries were prepared by immunoSEQ multiplex PCR; TCRdb keeps only in-frame clonotypes and omits some of them. The sample holds 2 million to 3 million clones, over 85% seen once. Sequencing was performed on naive CD4+ T cells from PBMCs. The receptors here all came from a man between 18 and 29 years old in good health. Some clones in this sample may be carry-over from other donors' samples. CDR3s include the opening cysteine and the closing phenylalanine or tryptophan. A D gene is named only where the DNA matches it firmly. Some rows mark clone size as missing; the rest say once, few, many or name a class of expanded clone.

j_call: TRBJ2-1; v_call: TRBV5-1; d_call: TRBD1; clone_size: .; cdr3_aa: CASSLRDRRYNEQFF; cdr3_nt: TGCGCCAGCAGCTTGAGGGACAGAAGGTACAATGAGCAGTTCTTC
j_call: TRBJ2-3; v_call: TRBV19; d_call: TRBD2; clone_size: .; cdr3_aa: CASAALGLAVQYF; cdr3_nt: TGTGCCAGTGCCGCCCTCGGACTAGCGGTTCAGTATTTT
j_call: TRBJ1-4; v_call: TRBV7-2; d_call: .; clone_size: .; cdr3_aa: CASSFTGEKLFF; cdr3_nt: TGTGCCAGCAGCTTTACCGGCGAAAAACTGTTTTTT
j_call: TRBJ1-2; v_call: TRBV5-4; d_call: TRBD1; clone_size: .; cdr3_aa: CASSDGRDRVAGYTF; cdr3_nt: TGTGCCAGCAGCGACGGACGGGACAGGGTGGCTGGCTACACCTTC
j_call: TRBJ2-1; v_call: TRBV5-1; d_call: .; clone_size: once; cdr3_aa: CASSLIVGNEQFF; cdr3_nt: TGCGCCAGCAGCTTGATCGTGGGAAATGAGCAGTTCTTC
j_call: TRBJ2-7; v_call: TRBV7-9; d_call: .; clone_size: .; cdr3_aa: CASSVNRGPVDSSYEQYF; cdr3_nt: TGTGCCAGCAGTGTCAATCGTGGCCCGGTGGACAGCTCCTACGAGCAGTACTTC
j_call: TRBJ2-5; v_call: TRBV5-4; d_call: TRBD2; clone_size: .; cdr3_aa: CASSLGGEGTQYF; cdr3_nt: TGTGCCAGCAGCTTGGGTGGGGAGGGGACCCAGTACTTC
j_call: TRBJ2-2; v_call: TRBV5-4; d_call: .; clone_size: .; cdr3_aa: CASSLAYNTGELFF; cdr3_nt: TGTGCCAGCAGCTTGGCCTATAACACCGGGGAGCTGTTTTTT
j_call: TRBJ1-1; v_call: TRBV4-1; d_call: .; clone_size: few; cdr3_aa: CASSQVGQKREAFF; cdr3_nt: TGCGCCAGCAGCCAAGTCGGGCAGAAACGAGAAGCTTTCTTT
j_call: TRBJ2-3; v_call: TRBV18; d_call: .; clone_size: .; cdr3_aa: CASSPLRDTQASTDTQYF; cdr3_nt: TGTGCCAGCTCACCACTCCGGGACACCCAAGCCAGCACAGATACGCAGTATTTT
j_call: TRBJ1-5; v_call: TRBV28; d_call: TRBD1; clone_size: once; cdr3_aa: CASSTRQGRQPQHF; cdr3_nt: TGTGCCAGCAGTACCAGACAGGGTCGGCAGCCCCAGCATTTT
j_call: TRBJ2-1; v_call: TRBV2; d_call: .; clone_size: .; cdr3_aa: CASSENPLLNNEQFF; cdr3_nt: TGTGCCAGCAGTGAGAATCCGCTACTCAACAATGAGCAGTTCTTC
j_call: TRBJ2-5; v_call: TRBV7-9; d_call: TRBD1; clone_size: .; cdr3_aa: CASSSRTGGETQYF; cdr3_nt: TGTGCCAGCAGCTCGCGGACAGGGGGAGAGACCCAGTACTTC
j_call: TRBJ1-4; v_call: TRBV6-1; d_call: .; clone_size: .; cdr3_aa: CASSESAAPSNEKLFF; cdr3_nt: TGTGCCAGCAGTGAATCGGCCGCACCCTCTAATGAAAAACTGTTTTTT